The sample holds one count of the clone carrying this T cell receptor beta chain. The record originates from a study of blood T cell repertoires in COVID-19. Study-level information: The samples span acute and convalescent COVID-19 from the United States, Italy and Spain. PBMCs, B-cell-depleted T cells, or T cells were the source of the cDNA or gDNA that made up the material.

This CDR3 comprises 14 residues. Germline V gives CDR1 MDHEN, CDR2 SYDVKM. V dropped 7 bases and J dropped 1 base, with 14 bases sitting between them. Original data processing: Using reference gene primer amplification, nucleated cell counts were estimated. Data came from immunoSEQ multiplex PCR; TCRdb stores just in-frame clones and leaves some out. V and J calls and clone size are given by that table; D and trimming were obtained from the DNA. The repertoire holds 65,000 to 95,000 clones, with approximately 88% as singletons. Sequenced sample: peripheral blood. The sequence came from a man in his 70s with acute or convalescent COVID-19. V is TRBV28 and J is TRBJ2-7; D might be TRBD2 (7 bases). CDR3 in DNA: TGTGCCAGCAACTCAGGGAGGGGGTCCTACGAGCAGTACTTC. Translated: CASNSGRGSYEQYF. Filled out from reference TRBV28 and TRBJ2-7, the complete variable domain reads DVKVTQSSRYLVKRTGEKVFLECVQDMDHENMFWYRQDPGLGLRLIYFSYDVKMKEKGDIPEGYSVSREKKERFSLILESASTNQTSMYLCASNSGRGSYEQYFGPGTRLTVT.